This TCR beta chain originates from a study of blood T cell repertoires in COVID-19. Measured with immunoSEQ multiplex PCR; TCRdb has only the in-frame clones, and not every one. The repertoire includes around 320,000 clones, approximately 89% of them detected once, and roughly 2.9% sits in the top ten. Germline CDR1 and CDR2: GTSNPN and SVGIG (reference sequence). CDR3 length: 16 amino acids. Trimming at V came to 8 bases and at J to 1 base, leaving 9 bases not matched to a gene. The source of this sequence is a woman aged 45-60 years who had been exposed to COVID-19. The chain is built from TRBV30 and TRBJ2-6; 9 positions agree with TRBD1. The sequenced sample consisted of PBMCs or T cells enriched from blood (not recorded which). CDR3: CAAPGQGGSGANVLTF. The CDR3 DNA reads TGTGCCGCTCCGGGACAGGGAGGATCTGGGGCCAACGTCCTGACTTTC.